Listed below are T cell receptor beta chains from one sample, sequenced in a study of T cell responses to AZD1222 COVID-19 vaccine. Clones were read by immunoSEQ multiplex PCR, and TCRdb kept only the in-frame ones, dropping some. The table has over 120,000 clones, approximately 89% seen once. The sample was peripheral blood, taken 28 days after the second AZD1222 dose. Receptor source: an adult who received the AZD1222 COVID-19 vaccine. Each CDR3 is given with its conserved first and last residue. The order of the fields is V gene, D gene, J gene, CDR3 protein. The D gene is left open where the match is weak.

TRBV6-5	-	TRBJ1-2	CASSFFPGRDNYGYTF
TRBV4-2	-	TRBJ1-3	CASSQDLGPYSGNTIYF
TRBV28	-	TRBJ1-2	CASSSRPGVYGYTF
TRBV10-3	-	TRBJ2-1	CAISGGRSYNEQFF
TRBV7-2	-	TRBJ1-4	CASSASQGLDEKLFF
TRBV27	-	TRBJ1-5	CASGQISNQPQHF
TRBV27	-	TRBJ1-1	CASSFAGGGAEAFF
TRBV9	-	TRBJ2-7	CASSVTGSDEQYF
TRBV9	TRBD1	TRBJ1-5	CASSVDDRGGQPQHF
TRBV23-1	-	TRBJ2-7	CASSQDSAYEQYF
TRBV19	-	TRBJ1-1	CASSLARLNTEAFF